The clone carrying this T cell receptor beta chain appeared a few times. Its antigen remains unidentified. MiXCR was run by TCRdb on the RT-PCR reads, yielding one entry per CDR3 protein. Of 650,000 to 800,000 distinct CDR3 sequences in the sample, 14% were seen once. The sample originates from a study of response to subunit inactivated influenza vaccine. In germline, CDR1 is SGHTA, CDR2 FQGNSA. Trimming took off 1 base at V and 3 bases at J, with 13 bases between the two ends. This CDR3 region has 15 residues. Findings of the study overall: The authors proposed limited new T cell recruitment per seasonal influenza vaccination.

Sample: PBMCs from blood, taken 14 to 15 days before vaccination. The chain combines TRBV7-2 with TRBJ2-7; perhaps TRBD1 as D (5 bases). The receptor comes from a man between 50 and 59 years old who received an inactivated influenza vaccine. CDR3 bases: TGTGCCAGCAGCTTAGAGGGGAACACCCTCTACGAGCAGTACTTC. Translated, it gives CASSLEGNTLYEQYF. Supplemented by reference TRBV7-2 and TRBJ2-7, the full variable domain reads GAGVSQSPSNKVTEKGKDVELRCDPISGHTALYWYRQSLGQGLEFLIYFQGNSAPDKSGLPSDRFSAERTGGSVSTLTIQRTQQEDSAVYLCASSLEGNTLYEQYFGPGTRLTVT.